The present T cell receptor (beta chain) was sequenced within a study of identical twins. Study-level findings and limits: Instead of following the same donors, the conclusions were based on cross-sectional statistical analysis. Out-of-frame alpha sequences common to twins were enriched for low generation probability.

Trimming shortened V by 2 bases and J by 8 bases, and 19 bases separated the two germline ends. CDR3 size: 16 residues. Germline CDR1 ENHRY, CDR2 SYGVKD. TCRdb passed the 5' RACE reads through MiXCR, listing each CDR3 protein once. The data contain a few hundred thousand distinct CDR3 sequences, around 15% of them singletons. As for this clonotype: Its antigen remains unknown.

Healthy Caucasians made up all donors. The sample also formed part of further work on yellow fever vaccine responses in identical twins.

The rearrangement uses TRBV10-3 and TRBJ2-1, with D unresolved. Sequenced: CD4+ T cells sorted from blood. This TCR derives from a woman aged 18-29 years in good health. As DNA, the CDR3 is TGTGCCATCAGTGAGCTCCTTGGCTCGATTGGAGATGAGCAGTTCTTC. Amino acids: CAISELLGSIGDEQFF.